This passage covers 16 T cell receptor beta chains from one sample sequenced in a study of blood T cell repertoires in COVID-19. Method: immunoSEQ multiplex PCR; TCRdb's copy keeps in-frame clones and lacks some. The sample lists hundreds of thousands of clones, roughly 89% occurring once. The sequencing input was PBMCs or T cells enriched from blood (not recorded which). These receptors all stem from a middle-aged man who had recovered from COVID-19.

J is TRBJ2-2 and V is TRBV7-8, with 12 bases aligning to TRBD2. The germline V gene has CDR1 SGHVS and CDR2 FQNEAQ. V shed 5 bases, J shed 4 bases, and the junction held 5 bases outside the gene matches. The CDR3 is made up of 16 amino acids. CDR3 amino acids: CASSRLAGVSTGELFF. The CDR3 DNA follows: TGTGCCAGCAGCCGACTAGCGGGAGTAAGCACCGGGGAGCTGTTTTTT.

The V call is TRBV4-2, the J call TRBJ2-7; 7 bases are shared with TRBD1. The CDR3 has 12 residues. J gave up 3 bases and V 10 bases, and 6 bases lay outside the gene matches. Germline assignment: CDR1 LGHNA and CDR2 YNFKEQ. CDR3 loop: CATKGQNYEQYF. CDR3 coding DNA: TGTGCCACCAAGGGACAGAACTACGAGCAGTACTTC.

Remarks on this clone: In the same sample, other DNA sequences code for this CDR3. The V gene is TRBV7-8, the J gene TRBJ2-2; 12 bases line up with TRBD2. With 5 bases clipped from V and 4 bases from J, the junction kept 5 bases outside the gene matches. CDR1 is SGHVS, CDR2 FQNEAQ, per germline. This CDR3 comprises 16 residues. The CDR3 loop reads CASSRLAGVRTGELFF. CDR3 in DNA: TGTGCCAGCAGCCGACTAGCGGGAGTACGCACCGGGGAGCTGTTTTTT.

The V gene is TRBV29-1, the J gene TRBJ1-2; tentatively, D is TRBD1 (5 bases). Between the trimmed V and J ends, which lost 4 bases and 5 bases, there was a span of 14 bases. The CDR3 runs 13 residues. The germline CDR1 and CDR2 sequences are SQVTM and ANQGSEA. The CDR3 coding sequence is TGCAGCGTTGCCTCGCAGCAGGGATATGGCTACACCTTC. This sequence encodes CSVASQQGYGYTF.

The gene calls are TRBV6-1 and TRBJ2-2, with a weak D call TRBD1 (5 bases). V was cut by 2 bases and J by 5 bases, with 12 bases left in between. This CDR3 spans 15 amino acids. CDR1 MNHNS and CDR2 SASEGT come from the germline V gene. The CDR3 loop reads CASSESSTETGELFF. CDR3 sequence (DNA): TGTGCCAGCAGTGAAAGTTCGACAGAGACCGGGGAGCTGTTTTTT.

The chain links TRBV19 to TRBJ2-1, with D perhaps TRBD2 (6 bases). There are 15 residues in the CDR3. CDR1 LNHDA and CDR2 SQIVND come from the germline V gene (reference sequence). Between the trimmed V and J ends, which lost 3 bases and 4 bases, there was a span of 13 bases. This CDR3 reads CASSMLSSAYNEQFF. DNA of the CDR3: TGTGCCAGTAGTATGTTGTCTAGCGCTTACAATGAGCAGTTCTTC.

This chain links TRBV20-1 with TRBJ2-3, with 8 bases matching TRBD2. CDR3 length: 14 residues. Germline V gene data show CDR1 as DFQATT and CDR2 as SNEGSKA (reference sequence). Unmatched junction bases numbered 12, after V lost 3 bases and J lost 10 bases. CDR3 in amino acids: CSASGLAGQISQYF. The CDR3 DNA is TGCAGTGCTAGTGGTCTAGCGGGCCAGATATCGCAGTATTTT.

This chain uses TRBV29-1 with TRBJ2-4; tentative D call: TRBD2 (5 bases). The CDR3 contains 15 residues. Per germline, CDR1 SQVTM and CDR2 ANQGSEA. V was trimmed by 4 bases and J by 3 bases, leaving 16 bases between them. The CDR3 bases are TGCAGCGTTGCGGTGAGATACGAGGGCAAAAACATTCAGTACTTC. Translating it yields CSVAVRYEGKNIQYF.

The rearrangement links TRBV5-1 to TRBJ1-1; D is uncertain. CDR3 length: 14 amino acids. Between the trimmed V and J ends, which lost 0 bases and 3 bases, there was a span of 9 bases. Germline-derived CDR1 and CDR2 are SGHRS and YFSETQ. CDR3 region: CASSLGSGDTEAFF. CDR3 in DNA: TGCGCCAGCAGCTTGGGATCCGGGGACACTGAAGCTTTCTTT.

A word on this clone: The same CDR3 also results from other DNA sequences found in this sample. The chain joins TRBV9 to TRBJ2-7; weak D call: TRBD1 (6 bases). This CDR3 has 15 residues. Germline V gene sequence: CDR1 SGDLS, CDR2 YYNGEE. V lost 0 bases, J lost 2 bases, and 12 bases lay in between. The chain's CDR3 is CASSVATGPTYEQYF. DNA of the CDR3: TGTGCCAGCAGCGTAGCGACAGGACCCACCTACGAGCAGTACTTC.

This clone was seen a few times. The V gene is TRBV19, the J gene TRBJ2-3; D unclear. V was clipped by 3 bases and J by 0 bases, with 7 bases between them. CDR1 and CDR2 (germline): LNHDA, SQIVND (reference sequence). This CDR3 is built from 14 residues. The CDR3 spells CASSIWLSTDTQYF. As DNA, the CDR3 is TGTGCCAGTAGTATTTGGCTTAGCACAGATACGCAGTATTTT.

The V gene is TRBV6-2 or TRBV6-3, the J gene TRBJ2-7; D gene unclear. The CDR3 loop spans 13 amino acids. Looked up from germline, CDR1 is MNHEY and CDR2 is SVGEGT. Trimming stripped 2 bases from V and 3 bases from J, with 8 bases between. CDR3 sequence reads: CASSYGRNYEQYF. As DNA, the CDR3 is TGTGCCAGCAGTTACGGGCGAAACTACGAGCAGTACTTC.

The V call is TRBV19, the J call TRBJ1-5; D might be TRBD1 (5 bases). The CDR3 contains 17 residues. The germline V and J ends were trimmed by 3 bases and 0 bases, with 15 bases remaining between them. Per germline, CDR1 LNHDA and CDR2 SQIVND (reference sequence). CDR3 in DNA: TGTGCCAGTAGTATCGTGAGCAGGGTGGGTAGCAATCAGCCCCAGCATTTT. This codes for CASSIVSRVGSNQPQHF.

This chain uses TRBV11-2 with TRBJ1-1, with D unresolved. Germline lookup yields CDR1 SGHAT and CDR2 FQNNGV. V lost 5 bases and J 1 base, leaving 11 bases between the germline ends. There are 14 residues in the CDR3. The CDR3 reads CASSAGPENTEAFF. Written as DNA, the CDR3 is TGTGCCAGCAGCGCAGGCCCAGAGAACACTGAAGCTTTCTTT.

The chain joins TRBV29-1 to TRBJ1-1; D gene ambiguous. V gave up 2 bases and J gave up 7 bases, with 8 bases separating them. The germline CDR1 and CDR2 sequences are SQVTM and ANQGSEA. CDR3 size: 11 residues. The CDR3 DNA reads as TGCAGCGTTGAACGGTCCCTTGAAGCTTTCTTT. This encodes CSVERSLEAFF.

The chain is built from TRBV6-1 and TRBJ1-3, with D hard to call. Trimming cost V 4 bases and J 0 bases, with 16 bases left between them. The CDR3 extends over 17 amino acids. Germline CDR1 is MNHNS and CDR2 is SASEGT. The CDR3 nucleotides are TGTGCCAGCAGTGCGAGTCTTTCCTTAACCTCTGGAAACACCATATATTTT. Protein product: CASSASLSLTSGNTIYF.